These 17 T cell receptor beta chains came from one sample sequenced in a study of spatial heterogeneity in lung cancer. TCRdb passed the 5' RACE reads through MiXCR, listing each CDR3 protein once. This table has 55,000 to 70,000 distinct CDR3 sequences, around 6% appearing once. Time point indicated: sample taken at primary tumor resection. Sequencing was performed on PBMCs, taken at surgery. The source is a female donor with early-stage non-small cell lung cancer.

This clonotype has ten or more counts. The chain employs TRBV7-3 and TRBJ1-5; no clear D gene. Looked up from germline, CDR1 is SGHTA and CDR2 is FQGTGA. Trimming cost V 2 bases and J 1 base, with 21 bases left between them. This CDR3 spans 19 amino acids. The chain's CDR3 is CASSLGVPAEINSNQPQHF. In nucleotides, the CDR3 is TGTGCCAGCAGCTTAGGAGTTCCGGCGGAAATCAACAGCAATCAGCCCCAGCATTTT.

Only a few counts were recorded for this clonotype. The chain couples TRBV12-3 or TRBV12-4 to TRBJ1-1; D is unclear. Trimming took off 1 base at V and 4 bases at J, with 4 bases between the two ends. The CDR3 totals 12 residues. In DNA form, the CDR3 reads TGTGCCAGCAGTTTAGGCCCCACTGAAGCTTTCTTT. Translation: CASSLGPTEAFF.

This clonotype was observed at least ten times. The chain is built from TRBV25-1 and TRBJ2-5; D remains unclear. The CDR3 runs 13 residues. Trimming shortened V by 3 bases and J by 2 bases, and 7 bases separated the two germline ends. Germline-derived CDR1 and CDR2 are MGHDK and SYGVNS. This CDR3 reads CASSDRIQETQYF. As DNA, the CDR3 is TGTGCCAGCAGTGATCGTATACAAGAGACCCAGTACTTC.

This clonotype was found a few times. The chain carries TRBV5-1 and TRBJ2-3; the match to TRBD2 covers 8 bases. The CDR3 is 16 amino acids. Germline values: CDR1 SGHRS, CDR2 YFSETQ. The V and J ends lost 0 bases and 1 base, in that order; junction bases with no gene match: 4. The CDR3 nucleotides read TGCGCCAGCAGCTTGGCGACGGGAGGGCGCACAGATACGCAGTATTTT. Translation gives CASSLATGGRTDTQYF.

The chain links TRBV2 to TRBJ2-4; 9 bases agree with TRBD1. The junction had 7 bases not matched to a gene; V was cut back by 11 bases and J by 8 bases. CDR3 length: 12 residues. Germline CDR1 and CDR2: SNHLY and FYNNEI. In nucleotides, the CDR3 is TGTGCCGGACAGGGGATTGGGGACATTCAGTACTTC. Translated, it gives CAGQGIGDIQYF.

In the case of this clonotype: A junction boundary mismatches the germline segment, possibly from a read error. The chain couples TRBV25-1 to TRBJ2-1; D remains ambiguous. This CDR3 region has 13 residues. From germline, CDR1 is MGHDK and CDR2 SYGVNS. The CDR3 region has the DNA TGTGCCAGCAGTGTTGGAGTCCACAATGAGAAGTTCTTC. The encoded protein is CASSVGVHNEKFF.

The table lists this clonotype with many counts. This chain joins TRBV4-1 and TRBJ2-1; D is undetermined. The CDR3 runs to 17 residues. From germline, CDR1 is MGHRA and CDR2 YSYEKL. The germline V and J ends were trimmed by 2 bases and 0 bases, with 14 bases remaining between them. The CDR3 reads CASSQFLVGRSYNEQFF. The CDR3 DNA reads TGCGCCAGCAGCCAATTCCTTGTCGGGCGCTCCTACAATGAGCAGTTCTTC.

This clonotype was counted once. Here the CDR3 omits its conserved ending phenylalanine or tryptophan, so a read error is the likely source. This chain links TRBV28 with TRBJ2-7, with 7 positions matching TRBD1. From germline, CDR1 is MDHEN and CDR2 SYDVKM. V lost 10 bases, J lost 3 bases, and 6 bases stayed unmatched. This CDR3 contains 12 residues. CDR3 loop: CATRQGFYEQYL. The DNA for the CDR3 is TGTGCCACCAGACAGGGATTCTACGAGCAGTACCTC.

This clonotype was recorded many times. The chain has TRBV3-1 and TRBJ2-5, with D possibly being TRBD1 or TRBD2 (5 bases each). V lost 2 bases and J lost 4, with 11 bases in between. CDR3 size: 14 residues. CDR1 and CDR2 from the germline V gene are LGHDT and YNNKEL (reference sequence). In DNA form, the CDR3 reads TGTGCCAGCAGCCAAACCCTTGGGGGAGAGACCCAGTACTTC. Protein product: CASSQTLGGETQYF.

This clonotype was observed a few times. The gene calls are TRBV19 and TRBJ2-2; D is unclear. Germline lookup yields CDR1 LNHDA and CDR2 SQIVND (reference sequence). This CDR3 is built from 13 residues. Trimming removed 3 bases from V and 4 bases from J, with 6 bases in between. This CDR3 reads CASSMVSTGELFF. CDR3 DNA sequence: TGTGCCAGTAGTATGGTGAGCACCGGGGAGCTGTTTTTT.

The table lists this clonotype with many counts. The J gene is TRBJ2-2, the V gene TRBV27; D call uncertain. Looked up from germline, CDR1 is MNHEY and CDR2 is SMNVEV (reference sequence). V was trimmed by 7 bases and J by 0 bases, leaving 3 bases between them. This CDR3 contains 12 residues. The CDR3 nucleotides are TGTGCCAGCAAACCGAACACCGGGGAGCTGTTTTTT. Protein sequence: CASKPNTGELFF.

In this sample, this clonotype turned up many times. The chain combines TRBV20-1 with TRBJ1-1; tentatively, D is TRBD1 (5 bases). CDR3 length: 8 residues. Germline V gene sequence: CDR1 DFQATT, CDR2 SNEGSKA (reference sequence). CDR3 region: CRGVGAFF. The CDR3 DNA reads TGCAGGGGGGTGGGAGCTTTCTTT.

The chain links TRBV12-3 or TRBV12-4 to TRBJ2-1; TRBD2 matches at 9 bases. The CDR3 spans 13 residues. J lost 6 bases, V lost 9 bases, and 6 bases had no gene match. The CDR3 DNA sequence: TGTGCCAGAAGAGTAGCGGGGGTCAATGAGCAGTTCTTC. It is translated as CARRVAGVNEQFF.

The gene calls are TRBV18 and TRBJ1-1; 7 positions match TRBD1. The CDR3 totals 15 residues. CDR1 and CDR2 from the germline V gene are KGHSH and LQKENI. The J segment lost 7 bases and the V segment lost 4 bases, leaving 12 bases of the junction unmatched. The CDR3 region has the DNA TGTGCCAGCTCACTTGGGACAGTCAGTGGGGTTGAAGCTTTCTTT. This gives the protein CASSLGTVSGVEAFF.

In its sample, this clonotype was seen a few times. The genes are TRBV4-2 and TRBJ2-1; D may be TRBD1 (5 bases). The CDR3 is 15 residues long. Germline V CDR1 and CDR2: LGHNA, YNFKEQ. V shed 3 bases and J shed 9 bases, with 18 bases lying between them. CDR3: CASSHAFGQGIEQFF. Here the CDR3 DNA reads TGTGCCAGCAGCCACGCCTTTGGGCAGGGAATTGAGCAGTTCTTC.

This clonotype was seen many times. CDR3 region: CASSASLRGGNNSPLHF. DNA for the CDR3: TGCGCCAGCAGCGCAAGTTTACGGGGGGGAAATAATTCACCCCTCCACTTT. The V and J genes are TRBV4-1 and TRBJ1-6, with D perhaps TRBD1 (5 bases). The CDR3 contains 17 residues. V was shortened by 5 bases and J by 5 bases, with 19 bases between the two germline ends. Germline loops: CDR1 MGHRA, CDR2 YSYEKL.

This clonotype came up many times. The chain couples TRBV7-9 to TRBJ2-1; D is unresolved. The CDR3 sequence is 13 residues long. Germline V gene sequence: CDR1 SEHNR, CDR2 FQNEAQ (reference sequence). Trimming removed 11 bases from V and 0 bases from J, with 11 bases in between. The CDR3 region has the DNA TGTGCCCACGACCCATACTCCTACAATGAGCAGTTCTTC. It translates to CAHDPYSYNEQFF.